This T cell receptor beta chain was sequenced during a study of CD8 T cells in Susac syndrome. Trimming took 3 bases from V and 4 from J; bases not matched to a gene: 6. This CDR3 has 14 amino acids. Random hexamers primed reverse transcription of about 0.45 to 1 ug RNA. Amplification of TCR beta CDR3 spanned 54 Vbeta and 13 Jbeta via immunoSEQ multiplex PCR. TCRdb redid the calling of the immunoSEQ multiplex PCR reads with MiXCR, one entry per CDR3 protein. The table lists about 130,000 distinct CDR3 sequences, over 85% of them singletons, with roughly 0.091% in the top ten. Controls were healthy donors (matched for age and sex).

The rearrangement uses TRBV12-3 or TRBV12-4 and TRBJ2-7; TRBD1 matches 7 bases. The clonotype originates from a human donor in good health. Sequenced material: CD4+ T cells from PBMCs. CDR3 in amino acids: CASSFPDRTYEQYF. CDR3 coding DNA: TGTGCCAGCAGTTTCCCGGACAGGACTTACGAGCAGTACTTC.